This entry lists 23 T cell receptor beta chains sequenced from one sample in a study of control samples from healthy donors and cancer patients. Clones were read by immunoSEQ multiplex PCR, and TCRdb kept only the in-frame ones, dropping some. The table lists tens of thousands of clones, roughly 90% of them singletons, with about 1.6% in the top ten. Sequenced input: PBMCs. Every receptor here comes from a man aged 40-49 years with colorectal cancer.

The chain is built from TRBV10-3 and TRBJ2-7, with D uncertain. Germline CDR1 and CDR2: ENHRY and SYGVKD. The CDR3 extends over 15 amino acids. Trimming left V 0 bases short and J 3 bases short, with 12 bases between. The DNA for the CDR3 is TGTGCCATCAGTGAGTCAGAGTGGCAGAACTACGAGCAGTACTTC. This encodes CAISESEWQNYEQYF.

This rearrangement joins TRBV12-5 to TRBJ2-5, with TRBD2 matching 12 bases. The CDR3 totals 19 residues. V shed 0 bases, J shed 4 bases, and the junction held 12 bases outside the gene matches. Germline V CDR1 and CDR2: LGHNT, FRNRAP. This chain's CDR3 is CASGLVSKSSGRAVETQYF. The CDR3, as DNA: TGTGCTAGTGGTTTGGTAAGTAAGTCTAGCGGGAGGGCCGTAGAGACCCAGTACTTC.

This rearrangement joins TRBV15 to TRBJ1-2, with D possibly matching TRBD1 (5 bases). V was cut by 1 base and J by 0 bases, with 9 bases left in between. The germline CDR1 and CDR2 sequences are LNHNV and YYDKDF (reference sequence). This CDR3 region has 15 residues. The CDR3 DNA reads as TGTGCCACCAGCAGAGTGGGGGAACCTAACTATGGCTACACCTTC. This encodes CATSRVGEPNYGYTF.

The chain is built from TRBV24-1 and TRBJ2-7, with TRBD2 as a possible D gene (5 bases). Germline V gives CDR1 KGHDR, CDR2 SFDVKD. V lost 7 bases and J lost 2, with 11 bases in between. This CDR3 has 13 residues. CDR3 loop: CATSLGEPYEQYF. CDR3 nucleotides: TGTGCCACCAGCCTCGGGGAGCCCTACGAGCAGTACTTC.

The rearrangement links TRBV30 to TRBJ1-2; TRBD1 aligns across 8 bases. The CDR3 has 12 amino acids. Germline loops: CDR1 GTSNPN, CDR2 SVGIG (reference sequence). V lost 5 bases and J lost 11; bases outside the gene matches: 10. The CDR3 region has the DNA TGTGCCTGGGGACAGGGTTCGGGATGGTACACCTTC. Its translation: CAWGQGSGWYTF. The whole variable domain, remainder taken from reference TRBV30 and TRBJ1-2, is SQTIHQWPATLVQPVGSPLSLECTVEGTSNPNLYWYRQAAGRGLQLLFYSVGIGQISSEVPQNLSASRPQDRQFILSSKKLLLSDSGFYLCAWGQGSGWYTFGSGTRLTVV.

V and J are TRBV12-3 or TRBV12-4 and TRBJ2-1; possibly TRBD1 for D (6 bases). The CDR3 consists of 13 residues. Trimming left V 3 bases short and J 9 bases short, with 12 bases between. CDR3 sequence reads: CASSLDSSPEQFF. CDR3 DNA: TGTGCCAGCAGTTTGGACAGTTCTCCTGAGCAGTTCTTC.

In DNA form, the CDR3 reads TGTGCCAGCAGTTATTCAAGTTATAGCAATCAGCCCCAGCATTTT. This gives the protein CASSYSSYSNQPQHF. The V gene is TRBV6-6, the J gene TRBJ1-5; D is unclear. Germline V gene data show CDR1 as MNHNY and CDR2 as SVGAGI (reference sequence). Between the trimmed V and J ends, which lost 3 bases and 0 bases, there was a span of 9 bases. This CDR3 region has 15 residues.

The chain recombines TRBV2 with TRBJ2-5, with D hard to call. The germline V gene encodes CDR1 SNHLY and CDR2 FYNNEI. V dropped 8 bases and J dropped 5 bases, with 12 bases sitting between them. This CDR3 contains 12 residues. CDR3 sequence reads: CASFRRRETQYF. As DNA, the CDR3 is TGTGCCAGCTTTCGCCGGCGGGAGACCCAGTACTTC.

This clone has a single count. V is TRBV27 and J is TRBJ1-4, with TRBD1 matching over 9 bases. The ends lost 5 bases at V and 8 bases at J; junction bases unmatched: 6. The CDR3 runs 14 residues. Germline values: CDR1 MNHEY, CDR2 SMNVEV (reference sequence). This chain's CDR3 is CASSIDRGEEKLFF. For the CDR3, the DNA is TGTGCCAGCAGTATAGACAGGGGGGAAGAAAAACTGTTTTTT. The complete variable domain, with remaining parts taken from reference TRBV27 and TRBJ1-4, reads EAQVTQNPRYLITVTGKKLTVTCSQNMNHEYMSWYRQDPGLGLRQIYYSMNVEVTDKGDVPEGYKVSRKEKRNFPLILESPSPNQTSLYFCASSIDRGEEKLFFGSGTQLSVL.

The chain's CDR3 is CASSSGTTEAFF. CDR3 sequence (DNA): TGCGCCAGCAGCTCGGGGACCACTGAAGCTTTCTTT. This rearrangement joins TRBV5-1 to TRBJ1-1, with D perhaps TRBD1 (5 bases). The CDR3 is 12 amino acids. Trimming took 3 bases from V and 4 from J, leaving 7 bases between them. Germline V CDR1 and CDR2: SGHRS, YFSETQ.

The genes are TRBV5-6 and TRBJ2-3; D is ambiguous. Germline V gene sequence: CDR1 SGHDT, CDR2 YYEEEE. The CDR3 totals 12 residues. The V gene lost 3 bases and the J gene lost 6 bases, with 8 bases spanning the gap. The CDR3 DNA is TGTGCCAGCAGCTCTTTAATTGATACGCAGTATTTT. This codes for CASSSLIDTQYF.

This clone was counted a single time. J is TRBJ2-7 and V is TRBV3-1 (or the pseudogene TRBV3-2); TRBD2 matches at 12 bases. The V and J ends lost 5 bases and 0 bases, in that order; junction bases with no gene match: 2. The germline V gene encodes CDR1 LGHDT and CDR2 YNNKEL (reference sequence). The CDR3 has 15 residues. In nucleotides, the CDR3 is TGTGCCAGCAGCTCGGGACTAGCGGGCTCCTACGAGCAGTACTTC. This translates into CASSSGLAGSYEQYF.

The chain joins TRBV21-1 to TRBJ2-3; the DNA was not used to check the table's D call, TRBD2. TRBV21-1 is described as a pseudogene. This CDR3 is 14 amino acids long. The CDR3 is CASSKAVSTDTQYF. CDR3 DNA sequence: TGTGCCAGCAGCAAAGCCGTTAGCACAGATACGCAGTATTTT.

The V and J genes are TRBV19 and TRBJ2-7; D unclear. V was clipped by 3 bases and J by 2 bases, with 8 bases between them. Germline CDR1 and CDR2: LNHDA and SQIVND (reference sequence). The CDR3 totals 13 residues. CDR3 nucleotide sequence: TGTGCCAGTAGTATGAACGATGCCTACGAGCAGTACTTC. Translated, it gives CASSMNDAYEQYF.

The chain couples TRBV19 to TRBJ2-2; 16 positions agree with TRBD2. This CDR3 is 21 amino acids long. Unmatched junction bases numbered 15, after V lost 4 bases and J lost 4 bases. Germline lookup yields CDR1 LNHDA and CDR2 SQIVND (reference sequence). The CDR3 protein is CASSTIRGTSGRAVRTGELFF. CDR3 coding DNA: TGTGCCAGTAGTACCATCAGGGGGACTAGCGGGAGGGCCGTTCGCACCGGGGAGCTGTTTTTT.

The genes are TRBV5-6 and TRBJ2-1, with 8 bases aligning to TRBD1. Trimming took 0 bases from V and 3 from J; bases not matched to a gene: 5. The CDR3 is 16 residues long. Germline V gene lookup returns CDR1 SGHDT and CDR2 YYEEEE. The CDR3 bases are TGTGCCAGCAGCTTGGGGACAGGGAACCTCTACAATGAGCAGTTCTTC. It translates to CASSLGTGNLYNEQFF.

This chain uses TRBV4-3 with TRBJ1-1; D may be TRBD1 (5 bases). V dropped 0 bases and J dropped 2 bases, with 16 bases sitting between them. The CDR3 has 17 residues. The germline CDR1 and CDR2 sequences are LGHNA and YSLEER. The CDR3 bases are TGCGCCAGCAGCCAAGAGTGGGACGGGGTAGGAAACACTGAAGCTTTCTTT. The encoded protein is CASSQEWDGVGNTEAFF.

The rearrangement links TRBV6-5 to TRBJ2-7, with D possibly being TRBD1 or TRBD2 (5 bases each). The CDR3 is made up of 15 amino acids. Germline CDR1 MNHEY, CDR2 SVGAGI. V was pared by 6 bases and J by 0 bases, with 15 bases between. CDR3 in amino acids: CASRPGTASSYEQYF. Here the CDR3 DNA reads TGTGCCAGCAGACCCGGGACCGCTAGCTCCTACGAGCAGTACTTC.

The CDR3 region has the DNA TGTGCCAGCTCACCAACAGGGGAATCTGAAGCTTTCTTT. It yields the protein CASSPTGESEAFF. This chain uses TRBV18 with TRBJ1-1; TRBD1 agrees at 7 bases. The V and J ends lost 2 bases and 6 bases, in that order; junction bases with no gene match: 3. Germline V lookup: CDR1 KGHSH, CDR2 LQKENI. The CDR3 loop spans 13 amino acids.

This clone was seen once. Written as DNA, the CDR3 is TGTGCCAGCAGCCCGCGGACAGGGTATGGCTACACCTTC. Translating it yields CASSPRTGYGYTF. This chain joins TRBV3-1 (or the pseudogene TRBV3-2) and TRBJ1-2; 8 bases match TRBD1. The germline gives CDR1 LGHDT, CDR2 YNNKEL (reference sequence). J gave up 5 bases and V 4 bases, and 3 bases lay outside the gene matches. This CDR3 has 13 amino acids.

The gene calls are TRBV2 and TRBJ2-7, with 9 bases identical to TRBD2. The CDR3 covers 13 residues. Germline CDR1 SNHLY, CDR2 FYNNEI. After removal of 7 bases from V and 6 bases from J, the junction contained 7 bases not matched to a gene. CDR3 sequence reads: CASMVAGASEQYF. CDR3 in DNA: TGTGCCAGCATGGTAGCGGGAGCCTCCGAGCAGTACTTC.

This chain uses TRBV27 with TRBJ2-2; D uncertain. The CDR3 is 16 amino acids. Germline V gene sequence: CDR1 MNHEY, CDR2 SMNVEV (reference sequence). V lost 4 bases, J lost 2 bases, and 14 bases lay in between. CDR3 in amino acids: CASSSPARENTGELFF. CDR3 sequence (DNA): TGTGCCAGCAGTTCCCCCGCTAGGGAAAACACCGGGGAGCTGTTTTTT.

The rearrangement links TRBV28 to TRBJ1-6, with no clear D. The CDR3 has 16 amino acids. V dropped 5 bases and J dropped 7 bases, with 18 bases sitting between them. Germline V gene lookup returns CDR1 MDHEN and CDR2 SYDVKM. As DNA, the CDR3 is TGTGCCAGCAGTACCTTCTTTGACCCAACCAATTCACCCCTCCACTTT. This translates into CASSTFFDPTNSPLHF.